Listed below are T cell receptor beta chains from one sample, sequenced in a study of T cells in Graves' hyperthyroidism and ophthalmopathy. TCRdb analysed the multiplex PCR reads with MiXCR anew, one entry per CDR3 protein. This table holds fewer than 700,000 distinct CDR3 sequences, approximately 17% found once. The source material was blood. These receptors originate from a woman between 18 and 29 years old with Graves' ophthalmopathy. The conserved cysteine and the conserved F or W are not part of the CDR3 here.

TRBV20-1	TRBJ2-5	SAYRLAGGRETQY
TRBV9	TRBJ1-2	ASSVGAGSGYGYT
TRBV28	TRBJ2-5	ASTRPTGAMTQY
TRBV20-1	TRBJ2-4	SALRVAKNIQY
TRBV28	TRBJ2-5	ASSPFRTGDETQY
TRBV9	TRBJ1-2	ASSVGQGAQGGYT
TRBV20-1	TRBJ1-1	SAPRSRNTEAF
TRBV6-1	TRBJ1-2	ASRLDQNYGYT
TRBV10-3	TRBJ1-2	AISERAAGATLYGYT
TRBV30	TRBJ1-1	AWAAGVEVEAF
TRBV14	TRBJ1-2	ASSVLRSYGYT